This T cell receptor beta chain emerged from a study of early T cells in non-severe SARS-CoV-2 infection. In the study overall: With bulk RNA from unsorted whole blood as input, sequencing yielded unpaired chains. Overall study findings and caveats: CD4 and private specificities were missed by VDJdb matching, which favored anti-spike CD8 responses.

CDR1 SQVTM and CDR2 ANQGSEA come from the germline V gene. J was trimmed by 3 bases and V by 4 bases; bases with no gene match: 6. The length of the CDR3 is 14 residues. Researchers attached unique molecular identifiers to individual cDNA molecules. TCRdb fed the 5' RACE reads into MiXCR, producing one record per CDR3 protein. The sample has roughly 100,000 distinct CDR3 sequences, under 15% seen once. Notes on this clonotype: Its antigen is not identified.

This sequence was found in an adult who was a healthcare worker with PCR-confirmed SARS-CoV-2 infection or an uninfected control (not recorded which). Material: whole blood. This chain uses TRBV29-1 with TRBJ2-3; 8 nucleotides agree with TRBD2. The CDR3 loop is CSVAAGGTTDTQYF. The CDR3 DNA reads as TGCAGCGTTGCTGCGGGGGGTACGACAGATACGCAGTATTTT.